This T cell receptor (beta chain) came from a study of vaccination and CD4 T cells after COVID-19. The time point is: late sampling 161 to 241 days after vaccination in a few convalescent patients. V gave up 4 bases and J gave up 8 bases, with 5 bases separating them. The CDR3 is 10 residues long. Germline V gene lookup returns CDR1 SGHNT and CDR2 YENEEA. Each CDR3 protein is one row after TCRdb ran MiXCR on the PCR reads. The sample records about 29,000 distinct CDR3 sequences, 49% being singletons. The chain uses TRBV11-3 and TRBJ1-2; D remains unclear. This sequence originates from a human donor who had recovered from COVID-19. The specimen was CD4+ T cells from blood, collected about 7 months after SARS-CoV-2 vaccination. The CDR3 sequence is CASSSEGYTF. The CDR3 bases are TGTGCCAGCAGCTCGGAGGGCTACACCTTC.